Presented here are 29 T cell receptor beta chains from one specimen sequenced in a study of T-cell reconstitution after alpha-beta-depleted transplantation in children. Preparing the TCRbeta library involved the use of unique molecular identifiers. From the PCR reads, TCRdb called clonotypes with MiXCR, one entry per CDR3 protein. The table lists hundreds of thousands of distinct CDR3 sequences, 12% of them singletons. This specimen was PBMCs from the stem cell graft donor, taken from the stem cell graft. All receptors derive from a human donor who donated a stem cell graft to a child with acute lymphoblastic leukemia.

This clonotype was observed a single time. A much larger clone sits a single nucleotide away, making a read error possible. The chain combines TRBV19 with TRBJ1-6, with D perhaps TRBD1 (6 bases). The CDR3 is 16 residues long. CDR1 LNHDA and CDR2 SQIVND come from the germline V gene (reference sequence). The V gene lost 10 bases and the J gene lost 11 bases, with 27 bases spanning the gap. This CDR3 reads CAINSAGAAMGAPLHF. CDR3 DNA: TGTGCCATTAATTCCGCGGGGGCCGCGATGGGGGCACCCCTCCACTTT.

This clonotype was seen at least ten times. The genes are TRBV5-1 and TRBJ2-2; D is possibly TRBD1 (6 bases). Germline V gene data show CDR1 as SGHRS and CDR2 as YFSETQ. The CDR3 is 13 residues long. V was cut by 1 base and J by 16 bases, with 17 bases left in between. CDR3 residues: CASSLTGQGKGFF. CDR3 DNA: TGCGCCAGCAGCTTGACAGGCCAGGGGAAGGGGTTTTTT.

This clonotype was found many times. The V gene is TRBV7-9, the J gene TRBJ2-5; no definite D call. The CDR3 runs 15 residues. Per germline, CDR1 SEHNR and CDR2 FQNEAQ (reference sequence). Trimming removed 3 bases from V and 4 bases from J, with 15 bases in between. CDR3 loop: CASSFPAQAGETQYF. CDR3 bases: TGTGCCAGCAGCTTCCCGGCCCAGGCCGGAGAGACCCAGTACTTC. Drawing the rest from reference TRBV7-9 and TRBJ2-5, the complete variable domain is DTGVSQNPRHKITKRGQNVTFRCDPISEHNRLYWYRQTLGQGPEFLTYFQNEAQLEKSRLLSDRFSAERPKGSFSTLEIQRTEQGDSAMYLCASSFPAQAGETQYFGPGTRLLVL.

This clonotype was seen a few times. The J gene is TRBJ2-6, the V gene TRBV4-3, with 9 bases identical to TRBD1. This CDR3 has 19 amino acids. Germline CDR1 is LGHNA and CDR2 is YSLEER. V lost 1 base to trimming and J lost 0 bases; unmatched junction nucleotides: 7. The CDR3 DNA is TGCGCCAGCAGCCAAGTTCCGGGGACAGGGAACTCTGGGGCCAACGTCCTGACTTTC. Its protein is CASSQVPGTGNSGANVLTF.

This clonotype occurred a few times. The V and J genes are TRBV7-3 and TRBJ2-3; D not certain. V was trimmed by 5 bases and J by 4 bases, leaving 13 bases between them. Germline CDR1 and CDR2: SGHTA and FQGTGA. This CDR3 has 14 amino acids. The CDR3 coding sequence is TGTGCCAGCAGCCCTCTCAGGTCCTCAGATACGCAGTATTTT. Its translation: CASSPLRSSDTQYF.

This clonotype has at least ten counts. CDR3 bases: TGCAGTGCTAGTAGGCATTACGAGCAGTACTTC. It yields the protein CSASRHYEQYF. The V call is TRBV20-1, the J call TRBJ2-7; D is unclear. Deletions cut 3 bases from V and 4 bases from J, with 7 bases between. The CDR3 loop spans 11 amino acids. Germline V CDR1 and CDR2: DFQATT, SNEGSKA (reference sequence).

Ten or more counts support this clonotype. The chain has TRBV7-8 and TRBJ2-3; D unclear. The germline V and J ends were trimmed by 4 bases and 5 bases, with 10 bases remaining between them. The CDR3 is 13 amino acids. Per germline, CDR1 SGHVS and CDR2 FQNEAQ. This chain's CDR3 is CASSSGRKDTQYF. The CDR3 DNA sequence: TGTGCCAGCAGCTCCGGACGGAAAGATACGCAGTATTTT.

A few counts support this clonotype. The CDR3 here is CASSVAPYEQYF. DNA for the CDR3: TGTGCCAGCAGTGTGGCACCCTACGAGCAGTACTTC. The chain carries TRBV6-1 and TRBJ2-7; D unclear. The germline gives CDR1 MNHNS, CDR2 SASEGT. CDR3 length: 12 residues. V gave up 4 bases and J gave up 2 bases, with 6 bases separating them.

This clonotype was counted ten times or more. V usage is TRBV5-5 and J usage is TRBJ1-2, with TRBD1 matching over 12 bases. CDR3 length: 14 residues. V shed 4 bases, J shed 7 bases, and the junction held 5 bases outside the gene matches. Germline V gene data show CDR1 as SGHKS and CDR2 as YYEKEE (reference sequence). CDR3 protein: CASSPGQGAFGYTF. CDR3 DNA: TGTGCCAGCAGCCCGGGACAGGGGGCTTTTGGCTACACCTTC. Together with reference TRBV5-5 and TRBJ1-2, the CDR3 gives the full variable domain: DAGVTQSPTHLIKTRGQQVTLRCSPISGHKSVSWYQQVLGQGPQFIFQYYEKEERGRGNFPDRFSARQFPNYSSELNVNALLLGDSALYLCASSPGQGAFGYTFGSGTRLTVV.

At least ten counts were recorded for this clonotype. V gene TRBV7-2 combines with J gene TRBJ2-5, with TRBD2 matching over 10 bases. The J segment lost 5 bases and the V segment lost 3 bases, leaving 9 bases of the junction unmatched. The CDR3 is 16 residues long. Germline V CDR1 and CDR2: SGHTA, FQGNSA. The CDR3 nucleotides read TGTGCCAGCAGCTTCCCTAGCGGGGGTACGTGGGAGACCCAGTACTTC. Translating gives CASSFPSGGTWETQYF.

Many counts were recorded for this clonotype. The chain's CDR3 is CASSSRQDFSYEQYF. As DNA, the CDR3 is TGTGCCAGCAGTTCTAGACAGGACTTCTCCTACGAGCAGTACTTC. The rearrangement links TRBV7-2 to TRBJ2-7, with a weak D call TRBD1 (6 bases). Trimming removed 6 bases from V and 0 bases from J, with 15 bases in between. Germline V gene sequence: CDR1 SGHTA, CDR2 FQGNSA. The CDR3 is 15 amino acids.

The chain recombines TRBV25-1 with TRBJ1-6; D is unresolved. Trimming cost V 1 base and J 6 bases, with 4 bases left between them. There are 13 residues in the CDR3. Germline loops: CDR1 MGHDK, CDR2 SYGVNS. CDR3 in amino acids: CASSESPNSPLHF. DNA of the CDR3: TGTGCCAGCAGTGAATCCCCTAATTCACCCCTCCACTTT.

The chain has TRBV5-1 and TRBJ2-3, with 11 nucleotides matching TRBD1. The CDR3 consists of 17 residues. Germline V gene data show CDR1 as SGHRS and CDR2 as YFSETQ. J gave up 4 bases and V 3 bases, and 10 bases lay outside the gene matches. The CDR3 sequence is CASSYDRSGQGADTQYF. The CDR3 coding sequence is TGCGCCAGCAGCTACGACCGCTCGGGACAGGGGGCAGATACGCAGTATTTT.

This clonotype was seen at least ten times. The DNA for the CDR3 is TGTGCCAGCAGCCCAGGACAGGGTGGGAAGCAGTTCTTC. It is translated as CASSPGQGGKQFF. The genes are TRBV11-2 and TRBJ2-1, with TRBD1 matching over 8 bases. CDR3 size: 13 residues. Looked up from germline, CDR1 is SGHAT and CDR2 is FQNNGV. V lost 5 bases, J lost 11 bases, and 8 bases stayed unmatched. The full variable domain, in which reference TRBV11-2 and TRBJ2-1 provide the parts outside the CDR3, is EAGVAQSPRYKIIEKRQSVAFWCNPISGHATLYWYQQILGQGPKLLIQFQNNGVVDDSQLPKDRFSAERLKGVDSTLKIQPAKLEDSAVYLCASSPGQGGKQFFGPGTRLTVL.

This clonotype was picked up many times. This rearrangement joins TRBV4-3 to TRBJ2-1; 10 bases map to TRBD2. Trimming took 0 bases from V and 7 from J; bases not matched to a gene: 6. The CDR3 consists of 16 residues. The germline V gene encodes CDR1 LGHNA and CDR2 YSLEER. The CDR3 protein is CASSQDNSGRANEQFF. As DNA, the CDR3 is TGCGCCAGCAGCCAAGATAACAGCGGGAGGGCGAATGAGCAGTTCTTC.

This clonotype was observed many times. This chain joins TRBV7-6 and TRBJ1-6; D remains ambiguous. V dropped 4 bases and J dropped 6 bases, with 4 bases sitting between them. The germline V gene encodes CDR1 SGHVS and CDR2 FNYEAQ. This CDR3 has 12 amino acids. As DNA, the CDR3 is TGTGCCAGCAGCTCCGCTAATTCACCCCTCCACTTT. This gives the protein CASSSANSPLHF.

This clonotype was seen ten or more times. The V call is TRBV14, the J call TRBJ1-3; maybe TRBD1 (6 bases). The germline CDR1 and CDR2 sequences are SGHDN and FVKESK. This CDR3 contains 20 residues. Trimming removed 2 bases from V and 7 bases from J, with 30 bases in between. In DNA, the CDR3 is TGTGCCAGCAGCCAATGGGCCCGACAGGCTTTAGGATGGCGCTTGAACACCATATATTTT. Amino acids: CASSQWARQALGWRLNTIYF.

The gene calls are TRBV7-6 and TRBJ2-1; the match to TRBD2 covers 8 bases. Trimming took 2 bases from V and 1 from J; bases not matched to a gene: 19. Looked up from germline, CDR1 is SGHVS and CDR2 is FNYEAQ. CDR3 length: 21 residues. CDR3 region: CASSLRLIPSAGESSYNEQFF. The CDR3 region has the DNA TGTGCCAGCAGCTTAAGGTTAATTCCCTCAGCGGGGGAGAGTTCCTACAATGAGCAGTTCTTC.

This clonotype showed up many times. The rearrangement joins TRBV12-3 or TRBV12-4 to TRBJ2-7; a weak D match, TRBD1 (6 bases). The V end lost 6 bases, the J end lost 1 base, and 10 bases lay between the germline ends. This CDR3 spans 13 amino acids. CDR3 sequence reads: CASSRDMSYEQYF. The CDR3 region has the DNA TGTGCCAGCAGCCGGGACATGTCCTACGAGCAGTACTTC.

This clonotype was found many times. J is TRBJ2-3 and V is TRBV20-1; 14 positions match TRBD2. The V gene end was trimmed by 6 bases and the J gene end by 6 bases; junction bases not matched to a gene: 8. The CDR3 runs to 15 residues. CDR1 is DFQATT and CDR2 is SNEGSKA in the germline V gene (reference sequence). CDR3 residues: CSAPPGLAGEDTQYF. CDR3 nucleotide sequence: TGCAGTGCCCCGCCGGGACTAGCGGGAGAGGATACGCAGTATTTT.

About this clonotype: This may arise from a read error, as a much more abundant clone is one base away. The chain combines TRBV5-6 with TRBJ2-2; perhaps D is TRBD1 or TRBD2 (7 bases each). Trimming took off 4 bases at V and 9 bases at J, with 31 bases between the two ends. Germline V gene sequence: CDR1 SGHDT, CDR2 YYEEEE. The CDR3 runs to 19 residues. CDR3 loop: CASSPTGKGRAGIPWELFF. The CDR3 DNA reads as TGTGCCAGCAGCCCGACAGGGAAGGGTCGAGCGGGGATACCCTGGGAGCTGTTTTTT.

This clonotype was picked up many times. The V gene is TRBV28, the J gene TRBJ1-6; 11 nucleotides align to TRBD1. Trimming took 3 bases from V and 7 from J; bases not matched to a gene: 8. CDR3 length: 17 residues. Per the germline V gene, CDR1 is MDHEN and CDR2 is SYDVKM. The CDR3 region is CASSLLGQGARNSPLHF. CDR3 DNA sequence: TGTGCCAGCAGTTTGCTAGGACAGGGGGCGCGGAATTCACCCCTCCACTTT.

At least ten counts were recorded for this clonotype. The chain is built from TRBV6-5 and TRBJ2-1; 10 nucleotides line up with TRBD2. J gave up 2 bases and V 4 bases, and 11 bases lay outside the gene matches. The CDR3 runs 18 residues. Germline CDR1 and CDR2: MNHEY and SVGAGI. The CDR3 spells CASSSHGVAGGAYNEQFF. DNA for the CDR3: TGTGCCAGCAGTTCCCACGGGGTAGCGGGGGGCGCCTACAATGAGCAGTTCTTC.

This clonotype has at least ten counts. J is TRBJ1-2 and V is TRBV27, with 7 bases aligning to TRBD1. CDR1 and CDR2 (germline): MNHEY, SMNVEV (reference sequence). V was pared by 4 bases and J by 7 bases, with 9 bases of the junction left unmatched. The CDR3 extends over 14 amino acids. In DNA, the CDR3 is TGTGCCAGCAGTTCCGCTACAAACAGGGGTGGCTACACCTTC. It specifies CASSSATNRGGYTF.

In its sample, this clonotype was seen many times. V usage is TRBV5-1 and J usage is TRBJ2-2, with 11 nucleotides matching TRBD1. Germline-derived CDR1 and CDR2 are SGHRS and YFSETQ. The CDR3 sequence is 13 residues long. V shed 7 bases and J 6 bases; nucleotides not matched to a gene: 2. CDR3 loop: CASGQGAPGELFF. Here the CDR3 DNA reads TGCGCCAGCGGACAGGGGGCCCCCGGGGAGCTGTTTTTT.

This clonotype was seen ten or more times. The chain carries TRBV7-8 and TRBJ2-2; no definite D call. Deletions cut 1 base from V and 6 bases from J, with 6 bases between. Germline-derived CDR1 and CDR2 are SGHVS and FQNEAQ. The CDR3 length is 13 residues. In nucleotides, the CDR3 is TGTGCCAGCAGCTTAGTGCAGGCCGGGGAGCTGTTTTTT. Translation gives CASSLVQAGELFF.

This clonotype was picked up many times. The chain joins TRBV10-2 to TRBJ2-7; possibly TRBD1 or TRBD2 for D (6 bases each). V was trimmed by 6 bases and J by 1 base, leaving 13 bases between them. CDR3 length equals 14 residues. Germline V gene lookup returns CDR1 WSHSY and CDR2 SAAADI. Here the CDR3 reads CASREGTTSYEQYF. The DNA for the CDR3 is TGCGCCAGCAGGGAGGGGACAACTTCCTACGAGCAGTACTTC.

At least ten counts were recorded for this clonotype. This rearrangement joins TRBV4-3 to TRBJ1-2; D gene ambiguous. Trimming shortened V by 0 bases and J by 7 bases, and 12 bases separated the two germline ends. Germline V gene sequence: CDR1 LGHNA, CDR2 YSLEER. This CDR3 comprises 14 residues. Written as DNA, the CDR3 is TGCGCCAGCAGCCAAGAGGGAAGAAGGTCTGGCTACACCTTC. It yields the protein CASSQEGRRSGYTF.

Ten or more counts support this clonotype. A read error may be the cause here, since a much bigger clone is one base away. The rearrangement joins TRBV20-1 to TRBJ2-1; D is tentatively TRBD1 or TRBD2 (5 bases each). The CDR3 length is 12 residues. V gave up 4 bases and J gave up 13 bases, with 17 bases separating them. Germline V lookup: CDR1 DFQATT, CDR2 SNEGSKA (reference sequence). This chain's CDR3 is CSATGRQKRQFF. DNA for the CDR3: TGCAGTGCTACGGGACGGCAAAAACGCCAGTTCTTC.